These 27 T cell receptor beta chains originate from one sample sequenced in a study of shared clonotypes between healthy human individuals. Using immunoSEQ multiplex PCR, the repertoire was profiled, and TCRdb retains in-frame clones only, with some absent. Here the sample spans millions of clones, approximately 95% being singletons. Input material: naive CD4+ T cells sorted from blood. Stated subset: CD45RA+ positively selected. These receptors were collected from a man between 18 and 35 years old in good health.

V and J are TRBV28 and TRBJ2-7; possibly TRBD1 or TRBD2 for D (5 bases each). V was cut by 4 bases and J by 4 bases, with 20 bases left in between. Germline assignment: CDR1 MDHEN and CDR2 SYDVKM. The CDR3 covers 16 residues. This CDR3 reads CASSSEGLGQFYEQYF. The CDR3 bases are TGTGCCAGCAGTTCCGAGGGCCTCGGACAATTTTACGAGCAGTACTTC.

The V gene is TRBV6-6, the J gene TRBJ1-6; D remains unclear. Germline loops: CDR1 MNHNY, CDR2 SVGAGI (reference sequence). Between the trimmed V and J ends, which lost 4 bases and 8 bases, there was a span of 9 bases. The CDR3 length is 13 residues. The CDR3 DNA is TGTGCCAGCAGTTGGGCCGGCCATTCACCCCTCCACTTT. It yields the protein CASSWAGHSPLHF.

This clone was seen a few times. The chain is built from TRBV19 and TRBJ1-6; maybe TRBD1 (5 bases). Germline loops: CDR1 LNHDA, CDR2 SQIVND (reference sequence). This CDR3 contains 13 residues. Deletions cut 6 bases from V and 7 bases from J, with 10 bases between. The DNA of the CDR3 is TGTGCCAGTAGCACGACAGCCAATTCACCCCTCCACTTT. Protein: CASSTTANSPLHF.

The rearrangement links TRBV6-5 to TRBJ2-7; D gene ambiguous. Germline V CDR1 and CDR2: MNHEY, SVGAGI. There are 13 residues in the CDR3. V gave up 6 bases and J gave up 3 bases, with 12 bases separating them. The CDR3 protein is CASSYLQDYEQYF. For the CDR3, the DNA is TGTGCCAGCAGCTACCTCCAGGACTACGAGCAGTACTTC.

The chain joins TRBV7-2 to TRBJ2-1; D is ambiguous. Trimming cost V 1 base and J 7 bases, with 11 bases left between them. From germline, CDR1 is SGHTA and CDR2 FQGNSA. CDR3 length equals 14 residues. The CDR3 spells CASSLGRANNEQFF. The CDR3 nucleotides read TGTGCCAGCAGCTTAGGAAGGGCCAATAATGAGCAGTTCTTC.

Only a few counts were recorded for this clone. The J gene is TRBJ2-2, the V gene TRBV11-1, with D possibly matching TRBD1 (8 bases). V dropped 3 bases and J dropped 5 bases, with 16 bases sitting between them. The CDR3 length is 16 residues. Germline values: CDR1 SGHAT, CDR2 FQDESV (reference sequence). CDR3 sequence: CASSFDRGGVTGELFF. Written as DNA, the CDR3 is TGTGCCAGCAGCTTTGACAGGGGAGGGGTAACCGGGGAGCTGTTTTTT.

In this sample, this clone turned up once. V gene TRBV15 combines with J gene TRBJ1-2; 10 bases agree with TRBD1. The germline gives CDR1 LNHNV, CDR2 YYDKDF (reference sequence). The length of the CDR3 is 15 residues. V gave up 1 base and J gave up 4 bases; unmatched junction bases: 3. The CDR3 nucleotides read TGTGCCACCAGCAGAGGACAGGGGGCTAGCTATGGCTACACCTTC. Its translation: CATSRGQGASYGYTF.

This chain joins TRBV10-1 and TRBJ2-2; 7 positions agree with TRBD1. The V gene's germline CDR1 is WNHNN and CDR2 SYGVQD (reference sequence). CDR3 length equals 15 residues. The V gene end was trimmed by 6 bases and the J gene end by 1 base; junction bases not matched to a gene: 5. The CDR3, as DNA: TGCGCCAGCAGCCTGGACAGGCTGAACACCGGGGAGCTGTTTTTT. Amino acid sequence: CASSLDRLNTGELFF.

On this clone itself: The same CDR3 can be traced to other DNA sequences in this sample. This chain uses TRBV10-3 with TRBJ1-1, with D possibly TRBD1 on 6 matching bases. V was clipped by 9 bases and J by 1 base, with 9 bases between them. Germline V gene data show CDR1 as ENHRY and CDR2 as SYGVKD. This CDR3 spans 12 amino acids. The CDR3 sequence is CAISQGNTEAFF. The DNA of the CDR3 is TGTGCCATTTCACAGGGGAACACTGAAGCTTTCTTT.

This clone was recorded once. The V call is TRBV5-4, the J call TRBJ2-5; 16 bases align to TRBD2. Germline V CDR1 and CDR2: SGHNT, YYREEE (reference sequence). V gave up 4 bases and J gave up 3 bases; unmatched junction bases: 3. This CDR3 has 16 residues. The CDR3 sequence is CASSPGTSGREETQYF. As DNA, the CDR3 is TGTGCCAGCAGCCCGGGGACTAGCGGGAGGGAAGAGACCCAGTACTTC.

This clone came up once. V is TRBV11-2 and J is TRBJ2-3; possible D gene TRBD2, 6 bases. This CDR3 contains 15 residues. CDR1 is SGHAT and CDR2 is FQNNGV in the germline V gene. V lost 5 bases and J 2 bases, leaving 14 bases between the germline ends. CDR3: CASSPGTPFTDTQYF. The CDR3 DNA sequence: TGTGCCAGCAGCCCAGGGACTCCATTCACAGATACGCAGTATTTT.

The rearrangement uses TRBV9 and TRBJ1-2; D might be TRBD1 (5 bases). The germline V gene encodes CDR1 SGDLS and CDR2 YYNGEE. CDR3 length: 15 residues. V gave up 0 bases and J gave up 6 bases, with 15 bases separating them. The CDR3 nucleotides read TGTGCCAGCAGCGTAGATCAAGTGGGGGTACATGGCTACACCTTC. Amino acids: CASSVDQVGVHGYTF.

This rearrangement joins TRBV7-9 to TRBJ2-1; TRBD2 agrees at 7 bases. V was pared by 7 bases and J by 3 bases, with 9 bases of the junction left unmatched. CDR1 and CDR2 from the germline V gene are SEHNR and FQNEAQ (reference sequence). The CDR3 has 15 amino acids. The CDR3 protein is CASTKGLAVYNEQFF. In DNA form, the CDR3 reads TGTGCCAGCACCAAGGGGCTAGCGGTCTACAATGAGCAGTTCTTC.

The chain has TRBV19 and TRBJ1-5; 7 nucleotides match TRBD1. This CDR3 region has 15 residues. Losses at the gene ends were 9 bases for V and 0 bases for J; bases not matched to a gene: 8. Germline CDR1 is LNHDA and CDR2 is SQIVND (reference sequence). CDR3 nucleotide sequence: TGTGCCAGCTCGGGACAGCCGTATAGCAATCAGCCCCAGCATTTT. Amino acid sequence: CASSGQPYSNQPQHF.

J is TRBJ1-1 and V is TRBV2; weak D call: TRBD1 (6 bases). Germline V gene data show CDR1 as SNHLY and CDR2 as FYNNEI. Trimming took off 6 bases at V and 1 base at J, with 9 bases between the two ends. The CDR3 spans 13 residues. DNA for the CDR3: TGTGCCAGCAGAGCCAGGGGGAACACTGAAGCTTTCTTT. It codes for CASRARGNTEAFF.

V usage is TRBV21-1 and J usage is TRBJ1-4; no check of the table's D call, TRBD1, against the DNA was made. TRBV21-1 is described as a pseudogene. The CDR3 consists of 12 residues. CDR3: CASSQRGEKLFF. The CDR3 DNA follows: TGTGCCAGCAGCCAAAGGGGTGAAAAACTGTTTTTT.

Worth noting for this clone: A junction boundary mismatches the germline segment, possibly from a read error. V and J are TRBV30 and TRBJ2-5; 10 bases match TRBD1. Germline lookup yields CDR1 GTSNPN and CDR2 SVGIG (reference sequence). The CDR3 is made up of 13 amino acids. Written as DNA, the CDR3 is TGTGCTTGGACAGGGGGGTACCAAGAGACCCAGTACTTC. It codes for CAWTGGYQETQYF.

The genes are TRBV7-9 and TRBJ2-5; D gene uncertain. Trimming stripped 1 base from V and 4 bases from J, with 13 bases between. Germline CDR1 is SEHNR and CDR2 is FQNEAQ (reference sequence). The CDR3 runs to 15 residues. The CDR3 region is CASSLGYQDRETQYF. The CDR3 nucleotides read TGTGCCAGCAGCTTAGGATACCAGGATCGAGAGACCCAGTACTTC.

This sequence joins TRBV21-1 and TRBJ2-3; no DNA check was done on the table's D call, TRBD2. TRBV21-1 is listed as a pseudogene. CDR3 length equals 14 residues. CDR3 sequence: CSRQPRVYRDTQYF. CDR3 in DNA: TGTTCACGACAACCGCGGGTTTATCGCGATACGCAGTATTTT.

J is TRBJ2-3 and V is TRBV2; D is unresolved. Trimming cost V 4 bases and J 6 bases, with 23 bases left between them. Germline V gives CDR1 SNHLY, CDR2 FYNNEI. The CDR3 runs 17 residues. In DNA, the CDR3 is TGTGCCAGCAGTGTTTTTGGTGAGGCAGAAGTAACGGATACGCAGTATTTT. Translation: CASSVFGEAEVTDTQYF.

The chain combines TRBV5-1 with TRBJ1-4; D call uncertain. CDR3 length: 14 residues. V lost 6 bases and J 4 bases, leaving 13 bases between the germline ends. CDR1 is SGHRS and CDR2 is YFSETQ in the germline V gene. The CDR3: CASTREANNEKLFF. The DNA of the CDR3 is TGCGCCAGCACCCGGGAGGCGAATAATGAAAAACTGTTTTTT. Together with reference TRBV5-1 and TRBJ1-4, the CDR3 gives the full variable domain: KAGVTQTPRYLIKTRGQQVTLSCSPISGHRSVSWYQQTPGQGLQFLFEYFSETQRNKGNFPGRFSGRQFSNSRSEMNVSTLELGDSALYLCASTREANNEKLFFGSGTQLSVL.

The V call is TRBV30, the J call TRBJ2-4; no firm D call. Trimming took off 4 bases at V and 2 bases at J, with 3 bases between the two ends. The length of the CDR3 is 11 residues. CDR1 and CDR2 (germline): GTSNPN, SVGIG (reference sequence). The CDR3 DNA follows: TGTGCCTGGATTACCAAAAACATTCAGTACTTC. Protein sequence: CAWITKNIQYF.

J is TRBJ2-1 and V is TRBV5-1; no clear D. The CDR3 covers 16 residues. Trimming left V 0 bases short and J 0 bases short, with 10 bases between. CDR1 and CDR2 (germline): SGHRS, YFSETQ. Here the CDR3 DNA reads TGCGCCAGCAGCTTGGGCGCAGGTAACTCCTACAATGAGCAGTTCTTC. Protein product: CASSLGAGNSYNEQFF.

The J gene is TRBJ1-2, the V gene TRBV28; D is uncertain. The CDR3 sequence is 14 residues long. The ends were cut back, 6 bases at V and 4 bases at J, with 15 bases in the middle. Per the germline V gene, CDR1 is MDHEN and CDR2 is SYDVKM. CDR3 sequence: CASRGFEGAYGYTF. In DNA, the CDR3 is TGTGCCAGCAGGGGGTTTGAGGGTGCCTATGGCTACACCTTC.

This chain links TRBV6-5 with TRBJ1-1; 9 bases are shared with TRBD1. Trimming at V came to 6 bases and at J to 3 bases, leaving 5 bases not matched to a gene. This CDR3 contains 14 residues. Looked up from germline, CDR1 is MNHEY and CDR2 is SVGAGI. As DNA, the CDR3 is TGTGCCAGCAGACACAGGGGGCCGTACACTGAAGCTTTCTTT. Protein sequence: CASRHRGPYTEAFF.

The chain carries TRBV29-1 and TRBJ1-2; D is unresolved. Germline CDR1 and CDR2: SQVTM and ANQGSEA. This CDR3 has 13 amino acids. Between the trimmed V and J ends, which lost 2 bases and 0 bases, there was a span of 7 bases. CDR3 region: CSVEHSPNYGYTF. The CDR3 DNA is TGCAGCGTTGAACACAGCCCTAACTATGGCTACACCTTC.

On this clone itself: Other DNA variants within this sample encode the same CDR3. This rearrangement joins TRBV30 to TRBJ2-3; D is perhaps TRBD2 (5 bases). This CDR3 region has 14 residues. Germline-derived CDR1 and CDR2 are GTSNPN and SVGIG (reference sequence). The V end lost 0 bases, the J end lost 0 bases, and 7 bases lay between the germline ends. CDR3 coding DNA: TGTGCCTGGAGTGTCGGGATTAGCACAGATACGCAGTATTTT. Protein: CAWSVGISTDTQYF.